Shown below are 17 T cell receptor beta chains from a single sample sequenced in a study of cytomegalovirus exposure and HLA in healthy donors listed by TCRdb under 2017. The method behind the library was the immunoSEQ multiplex PCR assay. For the multiplex PCR, a mixture combining 60 forward primers for TCR Vbeta segments and 13 reverse primers for TCR Jbeta segments was used. TCRdb re-hosts the immuneACCESS table, in-frame sequences only. Its copies lack some clones; in the studies checked, an unresolved V gene accounts for under half of them, and the cause for the rest is not known. The sample data list 100,000 or so clones, and 60% to 85% of these were observed just once. In total, the top ten clones hold 6.5% to 9.5% of the sample. Source material: PBMCs. These receptor sequences come from a woman aged 35 to 49 in good health and CMV-seropositive.

V is TRBV7-6 and J is TRBJ2-5; a possible D gene is TRBD2 (5 bases). The CDR3 length is 13 residues. V dropped 3 bases and J dropped 5 bases, with 10 bases sitting between them. Germline values: CDR1 SGHVS, CDR2 FNYEAQ. The CDR3 is CASSFFTSETQYF. The CDR3 region has the DNA TGTGCCAGCAGCTTCTTCACTAGTGAGACCCAGTACTTC.

The chain couples TRBV7-8 to TRBJ1-4; no clear D. Trimming stripped 4 bases from V and 0 bases from J, with 6 bases between. CDR3 length equals 14 residues. In germline, CDR1 is SGHVS, CDR2 FQNEAQ. The CDR3 sequence: CASSSSSTNEKLFF. The CDR3 DNA sequence: TGTGCCAGCAGCTCGAGCTCAACTAATGAAAAACTGTTTTTT.

The chain recombines TRBV10-3 with TRBJ2-3, with 8 positions matching TRBD2. The germline CDR1 and CDR2 sequences are ENHRY and SYGVKD. This CDR3 spans 14 amino acids. V lost 8 bases and J lost 0; bases outside the gene matches: 4. This chain's CDR3 is CAIYSGVSTDTQYF. DNA of the CDR3: TGTGCCATCTATAGCGGGGTTAGCACAGATACGCAGTATTTT.

The chain is built from TRBV7-8 and TRBJ1-6; TRBD1 matches 8 bases. The CDR3 runs to 16 residues. Germline values: CDR1 SGHVS, CDR2 FQNEAQ. Germline trimming cut 1 base from V and 4 bases from J; bases unmatched to any gene: 3. DNA of the CDR3: TGTGCCAGCAGCTTAGAGCGGGACAGGTATAATTCACCCCTCCACTTT. This encodes CASSLERDRYNSPLHF.

This chain connects TRBV4-3 to TRBJ1-2; D is possibly TRBD1 (5 bases). The V end was cut by 3 bases, the J end by 8 bases, with 16 bases between. The germline V gene has CDR1 LGHNA and CDR2 YSLEER. The CDR3 loop spans 14 amino acids. CDR3 in amino acids: CASSHALGGRGYTF. The CDR3 DNA sequence: TGCGCCAGCAGCCATGCGCTGGGGGGAAGAGGCTACACCTTC.

The chain joins TRBV7-2 to TRBJ2-1, with 7 bases that match TRBD2. The V and J ends lost 5 bases and 9 bases, in that order; junction bases with no gene match: 13. Germline CDR1 reads SGHTA; CDR2 reads FQGNSA. CDR3 size: 15 residues. CDR3 DNA: TGTGCCAGCAGCCAAGGGCGGCGACTAGCAGGTGAGCAGTTCTTC. Translation: CASSQGRRLAGEQFF.

This sequence joins TRBV14 and TRBJ2-1, with D unresolved. This CDR3 is built from 13 residues. Germline assignment: CDR1 SGHDN and CDR2 FVKESK. Trimming shortened V by 0 bases and J by 4 bases, and 4 bases separated the two germline ends. DNA of the CDR3: TGTGCCAGCAGCCAAGATCTGTACAATGAGCAGTTCTTC. Its protein is CASSQDLYNEQFF.

This clone qualifies as medium-sized. V and J are TRBV18 and TRBJ1-5; 12 bases map to TRBD1. The CDR3 is 16 residues long. V shed 5 bases and J 7 bases; nucleotides not matched to a gene: 9. CDR1 KGHSH and CDR2 LQKENI come from the germline V gene. The CDR3 DNA reads TGTGCCAGCTCAAGGGACAGGGGGCCAGGATACCAGCCCCAGCATTTT. Protein sequence: CASSRDRGPGYQPQHF.

This clone appeared a single time. The V gene is TRBV25-1, the J gene TRBJ1-4, with 8 bases aligning to TRBD1. The ends lost 8 bases at V and 8 bases at J; junction bases unmatched: 4. CDR3 length: 12 residues. Germline CDR1 reads MGHDK; CDR2 reads SYGVNS. The CDR3 DNA sequence: TGTGCCAGCGGACAGGGCGGGGAAAAACTGTTTTTT. Its protein is CASGQGGEKLFF.

The V and J genes are TRBV28 and TRBJ1-6, with 7 bases lining up with TRBD1. V lost 5 bases to trimming and J lost 3 bases; unmatched junction nucleotides: 4. The germline V gene encodes CDR1 MDHEN and CDR2 SYDVKM. This CDR3 region has 15 residues. In DNA form, the CDR3 reads TGTGCCAGCAGTCCCCGACAGGGCTATAATTCACCCCTCCACTTT. It is translated as CASSPRQGYNSPLHF.

V gene TRBV28 combines with J gene TRBJ2-7; TRBD2 agrees at 10 bases. CDR1 is MDHEN and CDR2 is SYDVKM in the germline V gene. Unmatched junction bases numbered 5, after V lost 6 bases and J lost 3 bases. The CDR3 contains 14 residues. The CDR3 bases are TGTGCCAGCAGGCCGACTAGCGGGCGCTACGAGCAGTACTTC. Protein: CASRPTSGRYEQYF.

Concerning this clone itself: The DNA is left out, because the CDR3 cannot be placed on it with certainty; the CDR3 is given as TCRdb lists it. At the DNA level, this CDR3 is encoded by other sequences in the same sample as well. The gene calls are TRBV19 and TRBJ1-5; the tabulated D call, TRBD1, remains unverified against the DNA. The CDR3 length equals 17 residues, ends included. Per the germline V gene, CDR1 is LNHDA and CDR2 is SQIVND (reference sequence). The CDR3 spells CASSRSWGQGNNQPQHF.

The V and J genes are TRBV5-1 and TRBJ2-1, with D perhaps TRBD2 (5 bases). The CDR3 loop spans 14 amino acids. Germline lookup yields CDR1 SGHRS and CDR2 YFSETQ. The V end lost 1 base, the J end lost 6 bases, and 11 bases lay between the germline ends. The CDR3 loop reads CASSLQSGSNEQFF. The CDR3 bases are TGCGCCAGCAGCTTGCAAAGTGGGAGCAATGAGCAGTTCTTC.

This clone has just a few counts. This sample includes further DNA sequences coding for the same CDR3. This chain links TRBV6-5 with TRBJ1-3; D gene unclear. Germline CDR1 and CDR2: MNHEY and SVGAGI. Trimming left V 0 bases short and J 0 bases short, with 6 bases between. The CDR3 has 15 residues. The CDR3 reads CASSYSGSSGNTIYF. As DNA, the CDR3 is TGTGCCAGCAGTTACTCCGGGAGCTCTGGAAACACCATATATTTT.

This chain uses TRBV18 with TRBJ2-1; TRBD2 matches 12 bases. Unmatched junction bases numbered 6, after V lost 5 bases and J lost 4 bases. This CDR3 region has 16 residues. From germline, CDR1 is KGHSH and CDR2 LQKENI. The CDR3 nucleotides are TGTGCCAGCTCATATCTAGCGGGGGGGCTATACAATGAGCAGTTCTTC. Its translation: CASSYLAGGLYNEQFF.

The genes are TRBV14 and TRBJ1-2, with D unresolved. Trimming pared 2 bases from V and 6 bases from J, leaving 10 bases between. The CDR3 is made up of 13 amino acids. CDR1 and CDR2 from the germline V gene are SGHDN and FVKESK. CDR3 residues: CASSQPGVHGYTF. CDR3 in DNA: TGTGCCAGCAGCCAACCCGGGGTTCATGGCTACACCTTC.

Comments on this clone: At one end, the junction sequence differs from germline, possibly due to a read error. The V call is TRBV7-9, the J call TRBJ2-1; D may be TRBD1 (6 bases). The CDR3 is 17 amino acids. Germline CDR1 SEHNR, CDR2 FQNEAQ (reference sequence). The CDR3 region is CSSSLDILRQGYNEQFF. CDR3 in DNA: TGTTCCAGCAGCTTAGATATATTACGTCAGGGGTACAATGAGCAGTTCTTC.